This T cell receptor (beta chain) was identified during a study of cytomegalovirus exposure and HLA in healthy donors. It was with 60 Vbeta and 13 Jbeta primers that the PCR ran. Some clones are missing from TCRdb's copy, which holds only in-frame ones; the method was immunoSEQ multiplex PCR. The sample yields fewer than 80,000 clones, 75% seen once. Per germline, CDR1 SNHLY and CDR2 FYNNEI. V lost 6 bases to trimming and J lost 7 bases, with 16 bases between them. The CDR3 spans 14 residues. This clonotype was sampled from a woman between 40 and 55 years old in good health and CMV-seropositive. Source material: PBMCs. The rearrangement uses TRBV2 and TRBJ1-5; D is undetermined. DNA of the CDR3: TGTGCCAGCAGCCCCGGGAGGGATGGGCAGCCCCAGCATTTT. Translating gives CASSPGRDGQPQHF.